This TCR beta chain emerged from a study of cytomegalovirus exposure and HLA in healthy donors. The CDR3 loop spans 14 amino acids. V trimming: 7 bases; J trimming: 4 bases; junction bases outside the gene matches: 6. Per germline, CDR1 MNHEY and CDR2 SVGAGI. This clone was observed a handful of times. Primers for the PCR totalled 60 Vbeta and 13 Jbeta. Assay: immunoSEQ multiplex PCR; the TCRdb copy retains only in-frame clones and omits some. The sample has 150,000 to 200,000 clones; just over 70% are singletons. Sequenced: PBMCs. The receptor was derived from a human donor in good health. The gene calls are TRBV6-5 and TRBJ2-1; 8 bases fit TRBD2. DNA for the CDR3: TGTGCCAGCACCTTAGCGGGGCGATACAATGAGCAGTTCTTC. This translates into CASTLAGRYNEQFF.